Described below is a single T cell receptor beta chain sequence and its context. The antigen is not known. The CDR3 runs 13 residues. Trimming pared 6 bases from V and 3 bases from J, leaving 9 bases between. Germline assignment: CDR1 SNHLY and CDR2 FYNNEI. This entry comes from a study of yellow fever vaccine responses in identical twins. General study findings and limits: Twins' T cell vaccine responses reportedly looked partly convergent, partly personalized.

TCRdb used MiXCR to reprocess the RT-PCR reads, holding one entry per CDR3 protein. The top ten clones hold 1.2% of a sample with around 7,700 distinct CDR3 sequences, more than 70% of them seen once. The material was T cells from blood (PBMCs), unsorted or a sorted subset (not recorded which), obtained before or after yellow fever vaccination (not recorded which). The genes are TRBV2 and TRBJ2-1; possibly TRBD2 for D (5 bases). The TCR was taken from a woman aged 18 to 35 who received the yellow fever vaccine. The DNA of the CDR3 is TGTGCCAGCAGCCTCGAGGGCTACAATGAGCAGTTCTTC. Translated: CASSLEGYNEQFF.